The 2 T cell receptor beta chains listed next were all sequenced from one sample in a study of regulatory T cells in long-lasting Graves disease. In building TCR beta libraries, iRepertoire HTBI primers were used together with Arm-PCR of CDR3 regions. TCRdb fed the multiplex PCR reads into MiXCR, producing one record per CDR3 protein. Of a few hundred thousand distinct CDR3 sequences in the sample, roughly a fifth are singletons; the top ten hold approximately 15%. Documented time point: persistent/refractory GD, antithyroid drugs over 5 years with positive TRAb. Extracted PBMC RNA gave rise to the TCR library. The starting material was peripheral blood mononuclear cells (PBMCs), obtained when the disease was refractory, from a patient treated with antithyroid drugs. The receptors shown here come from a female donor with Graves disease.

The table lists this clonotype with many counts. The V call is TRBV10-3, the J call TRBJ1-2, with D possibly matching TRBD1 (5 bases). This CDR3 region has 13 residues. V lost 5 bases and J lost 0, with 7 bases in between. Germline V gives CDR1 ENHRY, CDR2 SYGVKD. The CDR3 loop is CAISQGPNYGYTF. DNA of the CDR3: TGTGCCATCAGTCAGGGACCTAACTATGGCTACACCTTC.

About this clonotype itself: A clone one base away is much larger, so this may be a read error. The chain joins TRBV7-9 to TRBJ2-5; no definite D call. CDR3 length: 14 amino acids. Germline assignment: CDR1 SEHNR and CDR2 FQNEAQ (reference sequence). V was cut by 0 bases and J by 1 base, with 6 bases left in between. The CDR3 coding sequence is TGTGCCAGCAGCTTAGCAAGCAGCCAAGAGACCCAGTACTTC. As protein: CASSLASSQETQYF.